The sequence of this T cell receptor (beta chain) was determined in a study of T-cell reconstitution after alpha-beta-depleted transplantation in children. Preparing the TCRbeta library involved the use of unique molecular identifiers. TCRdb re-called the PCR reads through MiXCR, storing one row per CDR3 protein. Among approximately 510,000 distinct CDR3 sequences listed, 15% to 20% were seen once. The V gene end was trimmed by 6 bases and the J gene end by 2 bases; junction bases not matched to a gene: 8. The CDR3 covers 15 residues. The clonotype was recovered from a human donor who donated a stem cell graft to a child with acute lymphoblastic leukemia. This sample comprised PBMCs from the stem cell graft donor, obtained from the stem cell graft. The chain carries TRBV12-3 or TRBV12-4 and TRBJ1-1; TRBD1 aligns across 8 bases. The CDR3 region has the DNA TGTGCCAGCAGGGGGTGGACAGGGAGAAACACTGAAGCTTTCTTT. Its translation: CASRGWTGRNTEAFF.